This TCR beta chain derives from a study of T-cell reconstitution after alpha-beta-depleted transplantation in children. For TCRbeta, the library was prepared with unique molecular identifiers. Using its own MiXCR run on the PCR reads, TCRdb lists one record per CDR3 protein. The sample shows around 680,000 distinct CDR3 sequences, roughly 17% of them seen only once. Germline CDR1 is MNHNS and CDR2 is SASEGT. Between the trimmed V and J ends, which lost 2 bases and 0 bases, there was a span of 10 bases. This CDR3 contains 15 residues. The TCR originated in a human donor who donated a stem cell graft to a child with acute myeloid leukemia. The rearrangement links TRBV6-1 to TRBJ1-1, with a tentative D call TRBD1 (5 bases). Sample: PBMCs from the stem cell graft donor, taken from the stem cell graft. The CDR3, as DNA: TGTGCCAGCAGTGAAATGGAGGGGTTGAACACTGAAGCTTTCTTT. It is translated as CASSEMEGLNTEAFF.